This T cell receptor (beta chain) was documented in a study of identical twins (TCRdb year 2016). For the wider study: To test whether fetal clonotypes persist, this study deep-sequenced TCR alpha and beta repertoires from monozygotic twins, from unrelated adults of various ages, and from cord blood. To rule out contamination, the twin experiments were replicated at different times with different library preparation protocols. What the study reported, not specific to this receptor: Zero-insertion analyses could be partly confounded by invariant T cells such as MAIT and iNKT, though diverse VJ usage argued against such confounding for most clonotypes. Compared with coincidental sharing between unrelated individuals, out-of-frame TCR alpha sequences shared between twins had an excess of sequences with low generation probability. Because the same donors could not be followed over many years, the conclusions depended on cross-sectional statistical analysis. The excess sharing between twins in beta out-of-frame sequences was weaker because fewer shared sequences reduced the signal-to-noise ratio. In monozygotic twins, out-of-frame TCR alpha sharing was systematically underestimated by recombination models, although the models agreed with sharing between unrelated individuals. Abundant cord blood beta clonotypes had fewer insertions, young adult naive repertoires showed a similar but weaker trend, and memory repertoires showed no such trend.

For this chain, trimming is 5 bases at the V end and 0 bases at the J end, and the number of junction bases without a gene match is 6. Inclusive of the bounding cysteine and phenylalanine, the CDR3 is 16 residues long. The DNA shown is the 48-base CDR3, in frame from base 1. Preparation of the library involved 5' RACE. Instrument on record: Illumina HiSeq 2000. Template switching introduced a universal primer binding site; the final cDNA contained a unique molecular identifier, enabling accurate counting of TCR cDNA molecules. Specific primers in the conserved constant-segment region were used to synthesize first-strand cDNA for the TCR alpha and beta chains. To control for contamination, each cDNA library was double barcoded with a SMART-Mk sample barcode plus Illumina barcodes. TruSeq adapter sequences along with Illumina sample barcodes were introduced in two successive PCR steps. The TCR alpha and beta cDNA libraries were sequenced on the Illumina HiSeq platform using custom primers. Under the source paper's analysis protocol: Raw reads were processed with MiGEC to extract unique molecular identifiers, and MiXCR was used to determine CDR3 positions. Recombination models were inferred per individual with the repgenHMM and IGoR tools using an EM algorithm. Shared clonotype analysis was performed with the tcR package in R, normalizing sharing by the product of cloneset sizes. Out-of-frame nonproductive sequences were analyzed to study raw recombination free of thymic and clonal selection effects. TCRdb applied fastp at Q25 and MiXCR to the public reads, then kept only in-frame beta chains. Every CDR3 protein is listed once, alongside the most common genes and DNA of its rows. TCRdb, not the original authors, processed these V and J calls. The sample data list about 460,000 distinct CDR3 sequences, and 11% to 15% of these were observed just once. Of the sample, 0.4% to 0.55% is held by the ten largest clones.

This clonotype was counted only a few times. It has no known antigen specificity. No base qualities exist here, and no much larger clone lies one base off it. Only healthy Caucasian donors were included. The twin cohort comprised three pairs of female monozygotic twins, all aged roughly 18 to 29 years. Positive isolation kits from Invitrogen were used to isolate CD4+ and CD8+ T cell populations. The same sample was also used in a study of yellow fever vaccine responses in identical twins. From that second study: According to the authors, in identical twins the way T cells responded to vaccination appeared partly convergent and partly personalized. In the study, vaccine-responding T cell clones were precisely tracked in identical twins.

The TCR sequence derives from a young woman in good health. Input material: CD4+ T cells sorted from blood. Rearrangement joined TRBV12-3 or TRBV12-4 to TRBJ2-3; TRBD2 lines up with 9 middle nucleotides. The DNA is TGTGCCAGCAGTCAAAGCGGGAGGTTTAGCACAGATACGCAGTATTTT. Translation gives CASSQSGRFSTDTQYF.